This T cell receptor (beta chain) was profiled in a study of cytomegalovirus exposure and HLA in healthy donors. The study's findings and limits: Analysis performed later found around 15,000 TCR beta sequences associated with HLA alleles at 0.05 false discovery rate. It was likely that a cluster of highly shared sequence variants was a sequencing artifact.

After removal of 0 bases from V and 2 bases from J, the junction contained 6 bases not matched to a gene. The CDR3 runs to 16 residues. Germline CDR1 and CDR2: LGHNA and YNFKEQ. Comments on this clone: Antigen unknown.

The PCR had 60 Vbeta and 13 Jbeta primers. Repertoires were generated with immunoSEQ multiplex PCR, while TCRdb's copy carries only in-frame clones and drops some. This table holds tens of thousands of clones. The rearrangement uses TRBV4-2 and TRBJ2-7; 8 bases match TRBD1. The source is a girl under 18 in good health and CMV-seropositive. The sample consisted of PBMCs. The CDR3 protein is CASSQDPGTGAYEQYF. The CDR3, as DNA: TGTGCCAGCAGCCAAGATCCCGGGACAGGAGCCTACGAGCAGTACTTC.